Shown below are 12 T cell receptor beta chains from a single sample sequenced in a study of technical replicates of blood from a handful of donors. The protocol was immunoSEQ multiplex PCR, while the TCRdb copy is restricted to in-frame clones and leaves out a portion. The sample yields about 64,000 clones, around nine tenths seen once. Specimen: PBMCs. The source of these receptors is a human donor in good health. Some clones in this sample may be carry-over from other donors' samples.

Only one count was recorded for this clone. The CDR3 here is CASFPSGANVLTF. CDR3 DNA sequence: TGTGCCTCCTTTCCCTCTGGGGCCAACGTCCTGACTTTC. This sequence joins TRBV30 and TRBJ2-6; D is uncertain. Trimming cost V 7 bases and J 0 bases, with 7 bases left between them. The CDR3 consists of 13 residues. The V gene's germline CDR1 is GTSNPN and CDR2 SVGIG (reference sequence). Full variable domain (remainder filled in from reference TRBV30 and TRBJ2-6): SQTIHQWPATLVQPVGSPLSLECTVEGTSNPNLYWYRQAAGRGLQLLFYSVGIGQISSEVPQNLSASRPQDRQFILSSKKLLLSDSGFYLCASFPSGANVLTFGAGSRLTVL.

V usage is TRBV6-6 and J usage is TRBJ2-7; D perhaps matches TRBD2 (6 bases). Between the trimmed V and J ends, which lost 7 bases and 3 bases, there was a span of 16 bases. Germline assignment: CDR1 MNHNY and CDR2 SVGAGI (reference sequence). The CDR3 covers 14 residues. The CDR3 sequence is CASKTGGNYYEQYF. CDR3 in DNA: TGTGCCAGCAAGACCGGCGGGAATTACTACGAGCAGTACTTC.

In this sample, this clone turned up once. V and J are TRBV6-5 and TRBJ1-2, with a possible D match to TRBD1 (6 bases). This CDR3 has 15 residues. CDR1 MNHEY and CDR2 SVGAGI come from the germline V gene. Trimming shortened V by 0 bases and J by 4 bases, and 12 bases separated the two germline ends. In nucleotides, the CDR3 is TGTGCCAGCAGTTACTCACCAGGGGAGGGCTATGGCTACACCTTC. It specifies CASSYSPGEGYGYTF.

This rearrangement joins TRBV2 to TRBJ2-2; 11 nucleotides agree with TRBD1. The CDR3 consists of 13 residues. Germline loops: CDR1 SNHLY, CDR2 FYNNEI. The trim removed 10 bases at V and 5 bases at J, leaving 3 bases unmatched. CDR3 loop: CATGTGGTGELFF. CDR3 in DNA: TGTGCCACAGGGACAGGGGGGACCGGGGAGCTGTTTTTT.

The chain couples TRBV6-1 to TRBJ1-4, with 7 positions matching TRBD1. Germline assignment: CDR1 MNHNS and CDR2 SASEGT. The junction had 7 bases not matched to a gene; V was cut back by 6 bases and J by 6 bases. The CDR3 contains 14 residues. CDR3 coding DNA: TGTGCCAGCAGAAGAGACAGGGTTGATGAAAAACTGTTTTTT. Encoded protein: CASRRDRVDEKLFF.

This clone was counted between two and nine times. The chain carries TRBV4-2 and TRBJ1-6; D not resolved. The CDR3 has 15 amino acids. Germline values: CDR1 LGHNA, CDR2 YNFKEQ. The V end was cut by 4 bases, the J end by 7 bases, with 14 bases between. The CDR3 DNA reads as TGTGCCAGCAGCCCGTTTGGGCGCTGGAATTCACCCCTCCACTTT. It is translated as CASSPFGRWNSPLHF.

The chain employs TRBV4-1 and TRBJ1-1, with 9 bases that match TRBD1. This CDR3 has 16 amino acids. V shed 4 bases and J 0 bases; nucleotides not matched to a gene: 6. Germline V gene lookup returns CDR1 MGHRA and CDR2 YSYEKL. Here the CDR3 DNA reads TGCGCCAGCAGCCGCGACAGGGGGAACATGAACACTGAAGCTTTCTTT. Protein product: CASSRDRGNMNTEAFF.

This chain joins TRBV7-2 and TRBJ2-5; 10 bases line up with TRBD2. The CDR3 loop spans 15 amino acids. CDR1 and CDR2 from the germline V gene are SGHTA and FQGNSA. V lost 1 base and J lost 7; bases outside the gene matches: 6. The CDR3 DNA is TGTGCCAGCAGCTTAGAGCCTAGCGGGAGTGGGACCCAGTACTTC. This translates into CASSLEPSGSGTQYF.

This rearrangement joins TRBV4-1 to TRBJ2-7, with TRBD2 matching 9 bases. The CDR3 sequence is 16 residues long. Germline lookup yields CDR1 MGHRA and CDR2 YSYEKL. Trimming cost V 5 bases and J 1 base; bases outside gene matches: 9. The CDR3 sequence: CASSGLGAGGSYEQYF. Written as DNA, the CDR3 is TGCGCCAGCAGCGGGCTTGGAGCGGGAGGATCCTACGAGCAGTACTTC.

V usage is TRBV2 and J usage is TRBJ2-2, with TRBD2 matching over 11 bases. The CDR3 runs to 15 residues. CDR1 is SNHLY and CDR2 is FYNNEI in the germline V gene. V shed 7 bases, J shed 6 bases, and the junction held 7 bases outside the gene matches. In DNA, the CDR3 is TGTGCCAGCATCTCTAGCGGGGGGCCCTCCGGGGAGCTGTTTTTT. It yields the protein CASISSGGPSGELFF.

This chain links TRBV9 with TRBJ1-6; the D gene is possibly TRBD1 (5 bases). The CDR3 sequence is 14 residues long. Trimming removed 7 bases from V and 5 bases from J, with 13 bases in between. Germline lookup yields CDR1 SGDLS and CDR2 YYNGEE. This chain's CDR3 is CASAGGLDNSPLHF. The CDR3 nucleotides are TGTGCCAGCGCTGGGGGGTTGGATAATTCACCCCTCCACTTT.

This chain connects TRBV30 to TRBJ2-1; 12 bases map to TRBD2. The germline V gene encodes CDR1 GTSNPN and CDR2 SVGIG (reference sequence). V gave up 7 bases and J gave up 6 bases; unmatched junction bases: 13. The length of the CDR3 is 16 residues. CDR3 amino acids: CASQNSGTSGRNEQFF. CDR3 DNA: TGTGCCTCCCAGAACTCCGGGACTAGCGGGCGCAATGAGCAGTTCTTC. The variable domain in full, with the rest retrieved from reference TRBV30 and TRBJ2-1, is SQTIHQWPATLVQPVGSPLSLECTVEGTSNPNLYWYRQAAGRGLQLLFYSVGIGQISSEVPQNLSASRPQDRQFILSSKKLLLSDSGFYLCASQNSGTSGRNEQFFGPGTRLTVL.